These 7 T cell receptor beta chains were all obtained from the same sample, sequenced in a study of identical twins. MiXCR, run by TCRdb on the 5' RACE reads, gives a single entry per CDR3 protein. This repertoire shows around 230,000 distinct CDR3 sequences, roughly a tenth found once; its top ten account for 4% to 6%. The sample was memory (CD45RO+) T cells sorted from blood. These receptors all stem from a young woman in good health.

In this sample, this clonotype turned up many times. The gene calls are TRBV20-1 and TRBJ2-7, with 9 bases fitting TRBD2. CDR3 length: 13 amino acids. V lost 5 bases and J lost 5; bases outside the gene matches: 7. The germline gives CDR1 DFQATT, CDR2 SNEGSKA (reference sequence). The CDR3 bases are TGCAGTGCTGTTAGCGGGAGTAATAACGAGCAGTACTTC. Its protein product is CSAVSGSNNEQYF.

This sequence joins TRBV5-1 and TRBJ2-3; 9 bases fit TRBD1. Trimming cost V 5 bases and J 5 bases; bases outside gene matches: 6. The CDR3 is 14 residues long. Germline V gives CDR1 SGHRS, CDR2 YFSETQ. The CDR3 DNA reads as TGCGCCAGCAGACAGGGGGCAGTTGAAGATACGCAGTATTTT. As protein: CASRQGAVEDTQYF.

The J gene is TRBJ1-1, the V gene TRBV10-2; 9 bases map to TRBD1. The CDR3 is 14 residues long. CDR1 WSHSY and CDR2 SAAADI come from the germline V gene. The trim removed 5 bases at V and 4 bases at J, leaving 5 bases unmatched. This chain's CDR3 is CASSSTGGSTEAFF. CDR3 DNA: TGCGCCAGCAGTTCCACAGGGGGCTCCACTGAAGCTTTCTTT.

This clonotype has more than one count but fewer than ten. The chain is built from TRBV27 and TRBJ1-5; D remains ambiguous. V lost 4 bases, J lost 8 bases, and 15 bases lay in between. The CDR3 totals 14 residues. Per the germline V gene, CDR1 is MNHEY and CDR2 is SMNVEV (reference sequence). CDR3 in amino acids: CASSSGTRREPQHF. CDR3 nucleotides: TGTGCCAGCAGTTCCGGCACGCGCAGAGAGCCCCAGCATTTT.

This clonotype has more than one count but fewer than ten. V and J are TRBV15 and TRBJ2-1; D not certain. Germline lookup yields CDR1 LNHNV and CDR2 YYDKDF (reference sequence). The CDR3 consists of 17 residues. The germline V and J ends were trimmed by 4 bases and 0 bases, with 16 bases remaining between them. The CDR3 nucleotides are TGTGCCACCAGCACTCAATCATACCGTCTCTCCTACAATGAGCAGTTCTTC. Amino acid sequence: CATSTQSYRLSYNEQFF.

The chain combines TRBV11-2 with TRBJ2-1; no reliable D call. V lost 5 bases to trimming and J lost 9 bases, with 14 bases between them. The germline CDR1 and CDR2 sequences are SGHAT and FQNNGV. CDR3 length: 13 residues. CDR3 sequence: CASSPIILGEQFF. The CDR3, as DNA: TGTGCCAGCAGCCCTATAATACTGGGTGAGCAGTTCTTC.

CDR3 residues: CASSQDRYNNEQFF. The CDR3, as DNA: TGCGCCAGCAGCCAAGATCGGTACAACAATGAGCAGTTCTTC. The J gene is TRBJ2-1, the V gene TRBV4-3; no clear D gene. Germline V lookup: CDR1 LGHNA, CDR2 YSLEER. Trimming took 0 bases from V and 5 from J, leaving 8 bases between them. This CDR3 is built from 14 residues.